This TCR beta chain derives from a study of blood T cell repertoires in COVID-19 (TCRdb year 2020). Describing the broader study: The collaborator samples originated in the United States, Italy and Spain and spanned the acute and convalescent phases of COVID-19. Where available, HLA class I and class II types were taken from metadata supplied by the sample provider and were not determined by assay-based typing. The repertoires were released in a freely available public database meant as a resource for research on the immune response to SARS-CoV-2. The dataset comprised deeply sampled blood TCRbeta repertoires from subjects exposed to, actively infected with, or recovered from COVID-19. Samples were obtained from the ongoing ImmuneRACE study (first 160 participants) and from 1,254 subjects provided by 6 global collaborators. The material from the prospective study consisted of cDNA or gDNA derived from T cells, B-cell-depleted T cells, or PBMCs. The sample metadata nearly always contained a de-identified subject ID, COVID-19 status, age in years and sex.

Study-wide findings and limitations: Clinical and demographic metadata were provided uncurated, with the amount varying by source and participant.

Collaborating institutions collected whole blood in K2EDTA tubes following their own protocols. Collaborator samples were shipped for TCRbeta analysis as frozen whole blood, isolated PBMCs, or DNA extracted from either sample type. The immunoSEQ Assay, a bias-controlled multiplex PCR, was used to amplify TCRbeta CDR3 regions from genomic DNA. In the authors' own workflow: The number of nucleated cells in each sample was estimated by amplification of reference gene primers within the assay. To quantify the absolute abundance of each unique TCRbeta CDR3 rearrangement, sequence reads were collapsed and filtered. For each sample, productive Simpson clonality was calculated as the square root of Simpson's diversity index across productive rearrangements. Here the immuneACCESS table is served through TCRdb, limited to in-frame sequences with V and J called. Missing clones are a known gap in these copies; in checked studies unresolved V genes cover under half, and the rest lacks a known reason. V and J calls and clone size are given by that table; D and trimming were obtained from the DNA. For this sample the table gives 110,000 or so clones, of which approximately 80% were detected only once. The ten largest clones take up roughly 2.7% of the sample.

CDR1 KGHSH and CDR2 LQKENI were looked up in the germline V gene. CDR3 length: 16 amino acids, cysteine to phenylalanine. Of the read, only the CDR3 DNA is kept; its 48 bases are in frame from base 1. Trimmed from V: 3 bases; trimmed from J: 2 bases; junction bases lacking a gene match: 9. Comments on this clone: Its antigen target is currently unknown. No clone much larger than this one lies a single base away; base qualities are absent.

The sequenced material came from peripheral blood. Rearrangement joined TRBV18 to TRBJ2-7, with 8 middle bases fitting TRBD1. This TCR derives from a man aged 45 to 65 with acute or convalescent COVID-19. At the DNA level, the sequence is TGTGCCAGCTCACCCCCGACAGGGGAAAAAACCTACGAGCAGTACTTC. Its coded protein is CASSPPTGEKTYEQYF.